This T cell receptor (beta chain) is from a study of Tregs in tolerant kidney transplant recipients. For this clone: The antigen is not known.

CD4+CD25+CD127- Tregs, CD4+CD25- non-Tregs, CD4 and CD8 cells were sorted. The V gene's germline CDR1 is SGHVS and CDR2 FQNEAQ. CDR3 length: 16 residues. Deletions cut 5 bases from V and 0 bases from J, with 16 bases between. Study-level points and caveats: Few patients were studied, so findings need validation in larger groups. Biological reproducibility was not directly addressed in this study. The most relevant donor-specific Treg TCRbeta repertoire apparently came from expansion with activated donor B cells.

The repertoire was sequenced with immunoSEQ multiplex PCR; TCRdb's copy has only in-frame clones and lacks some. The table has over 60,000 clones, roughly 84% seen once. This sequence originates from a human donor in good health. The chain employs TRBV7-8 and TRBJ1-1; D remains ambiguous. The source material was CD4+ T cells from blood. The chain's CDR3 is CASSPPFWEMNTEAFF. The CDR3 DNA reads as TGTGCCAGCAGCCCCCCTTTTTGGGAAATGAACACTGAAGCTTTCTTT.